This TCR beta chain originates from a study of beta chain features in type 1 diabetes. Study-level background: Healthy donors resembled patients in age, gender and cell yields. Study results and limitations: PCR might show a preference for shorter templates, equally across patients and controls. Cells carrying high TCR expression could end up over-represented when cDNA is sequenced. In all four CD4+ subsets, TCRB CDR3 length was significantly, moderately reduced in type 1 diabetes. Junctions at VDJ sites from type 1 diabetes patients had fewer insertions and more deletions.

The whole isolated RNA underwent reverse transcription, so sequencing captured expressed TCRB transcripts. Clones were read by immunoSEQ multiplex PCR, and TCRdb kept only the in-frame ones, dropping some. The sample records about 180,000 clones, 7.8% being singletons. The CDR3 has 15 residues. CDR1 MDHEN and CDR2 SYDVKM come from the germline V gene. V was pared by 2 bases and J by 7 bases, with 15 bases between. This clone was recorded a few times. No antigen is known for it. The specimen sequenced was central memory CD4+ T cells from blood. This chain joins TRBV28 and TRBJ1-3; perhaps TRBD1 as D (6 bases). The TCR sequence derives from a middle-aged woman with type 1 diabetes. The CDR3 nucleotides are TGTGCCAGCAGTTTAGCGGCGGATACAGGGAACACCATATATTTT. This translates into CASSLAADTGNTIYF.